Shown below are 26 T cell receptor beta chains from a single sample sequenced in a study of cytomegalovirus exposure and HLA in healthy donors. PCR amplification relied on 60 Vbeta primers (plus 13 Jbeta primers). TCRdb's copy holds only in-frame clones and misses some; the assay was immunoSEQ multiplex PCR. The sample has 60,000 or so clones, approximately 82% seen once. Sequences were obtained from PBMCs. These receptors all come from a woman between 40 and 50 years old in good health and CMV-seropositive.

This clone was counted between two and nine times. The CDR3 reads CASSQEEGGTEQYF. DNA of the CDR3: TGCGCCAGCAGCCAAGAAGAGGGCGGAACAGAGCAGTACTTC. The genes are TRBV4-1 and TRBJ2-7; D perhaps matches TRBD2 (5 bases). The germline gives CDR1 MGHRA, CDR2 YSYEKL. The V end lost 0 bases, the J end lost 7 bases, and 13 bases lay between the germline ends. The CDR3 length is 14 residues.

This clone turned up a few times. The chain carries TRBV13 and TRBJ1-3; 7 bases are shared with TRBD1. The CDR3 is 15 residues long. Trimming took 5 bases from V and 0 from J; bases not matched to a gene: 4. CDR1 is PRHDT and CDR2 is FYEKMQ in the germline V gene (reference sequence). CDR3 in amino acids: CASSRQGPSGNTIYF. The CDR3 nucleotides are TGTGCCAGCAGCCGACAGGGACCCTCTGGAAACACCATATATTTT.

CDR3 in amino acids: CSVAGQAKNIQYF. CDR3 sequence (DNA): TGCAGCGTTGCAGGCCAAGCCAAAAACATTCAGTACTTC. This chain uses TRBV29-1 with TRBJ2-4; D is ambiguous. Deletions cut 4 bases from V and 0 bases from J, with 7 bases between. The CDR3 covers 13 residues. From germline, CDR1 is SQVTM and CDR2 ANQGSEA.

This clone was detected a few times. The rearrangement uses TRBV4-2 and TRBJ1-1; TRBD1 matches 7 bases. There are 14 residues in the CDR3. Germline V lookup: CDR1 LGHNA, CDR2 YNFKEQ. Trimming removed 0 bases from V and 8 bases from J; junction bases left unmatched: 6. CDR3 DNA sequence: TGTGCCAGCAGCCAAGATTATGAGGACAGGGAAGCTTTCTTT. Amino acids: CASSQDYEDREAFF.

The V call is TRBV7-9, the J call TRBJ1-1; D gene uncertain. The germline V gene has CDR1 SEHNR and CDR2 FQNEAQ (reference sequence). CDR3 length: 17 amino acids. V was trimmed by 3 bases and J by 1 base, leaving 18 bases between them. CDR3 sequence: CASSFVSRGPENTEAFF. The CDR3 nucleotides read TGTGCCAGCAGCTTCGTCAGCCGGGGTCCTGAGAACACTGAAGCTTTCTTT.

This clone was detected a few times. The chain uses TRBV29-1 and TRBJ2-3; 9 positions agree with TRBD2. V was clipped by 1 base and J by 2 bases; unmatched bases: 4. Germline CDR1 SQVTM, CDR2 ANQGSEA. The CDR3 contains 15 residues. CDR3 DNA: TGCAGCGTTGAAGTTAGCGGGGGATTCACAGATACGCAGTATTTT. This codes for CSVEVSGGFTDTQYF.

The chain combines TRBV27 with TRBJ2-6, with D unresolved. Germline V gives CDR1 MNHEY, CDR2 SMNVEV (reference sequence). CDR3 length equals 16 residues. The V end was cut by 3 bases, the J end by 1 base, with 10 bases between. CDR3 bases: TGTGCCAGCAGTTTCGCAGATACGTCTGGGGCCAACGTCCTGACTTTC. Amino acid sequence: CASSFADTSGANVLTF. The whole variable domain, filled in from reference TRBV27 and TRBJ2-6, reads EAQVTQNPRYLITVTGKKLTVTCSQNMNHEYMSWYRQDPGLGLRQIYYSMNVEVTDKGDVPEGYKVSRKEKRNFPLILESPSPNQTSLYFCASSFADTSGANVLTFGAGSRLTVL.

The V gene is TRBV11-1, the J gene TRBJ2-7, with D unresolved. Trimming removed 1 base at V and 2 bases at J, with 9 bases between. The CDR3 is 14 amino acids. Looked up from germline, CDR1 is SGHAT and CDR2 is FQDESV (reference sequence). Here the CDR3 DNA reads TGTGCCAGCAGCTTAGGGCGGCTAACCTACGAGCAGTACTTC. Translated, it gives CASSLGRLTYEQYF.

The chain employs TRBV6-1 and TRBJ2-7; D unclear. The CDR3 has 15 residues. Per the germline V gene, CDR1 is MNHNS and CDR2 is SASEGT. With 3 bases removed from V and 1 base from J, the gap between germline ends came to 13 bases. The CDR3 is CASSESLQWSYEQYF. The CDR3 DNA is TGTGCCAGCAGTGAGAGCCTACAGTGGTCCTACGAGCAGTACTTC.

The chain couples TRBV2 to TRBJ2-4; 14 nucleotides align to TRBD2. V shed 8 bases, J shed 8 bases, and the junction held 8 bases outside the gene matches. CDR3 length: 15 amino acids. Germline V gene sequence: CDR1 SNHLY, CDR2 FYNNEI. The CDR3, as DNA: TGTGCCAGCCGCCCGACTAGCGGGGGGGCTGACATTCAGTACTTC. As protein: CASRPTSGGADIQYF.

V and J are TRBV10-3 and TRBJ2-7; possible D gene TRBD1, 6 bases. Trimming took 11 bases from V and 0 from J, leaving 17 bases between them. There are 14 residues in the CDR3. From germline, CDR1 is ENHRY and CDR2 SYGVKD. The CDR3 region is CASKRDIDSYEQYF. The CDR3 bases are TGTGCCTCCAAAAGGGACATTGACTCCTACGAGCAGTACTTC.

The chain links TRBV12-5 to TRBJ2-3, with 10 bases lining up with TRBD1. CDR3 length: 16 amino acids. V gave up 0 bases and J gave up 9 bases; unmatched junction bases: 9. Germline values: CDR1 LGHNT, CDR2 FRNRAP. Here the CDR3 reads CASGLVRGQGNHTQYF. CDR3 nucleotide sequence: TGTGCTAGTGGTTTGGTAAGGGGACAGGGGAACCACACGCAGTATTTT.

This clone was seen just once. V is TRBV13 and J is TRBJ2-1, with 8 nucleotides matching TRBD1. The CDR3 covers 16 residues. Germline V gene sequence: CDR1 PRHDT, CDR2 FYEKMQ (reference sequence). Trimming cost V 1 base and J 4 bases; bases outside gene matches: 6. Here the CDR3 reads CASSLAGRGQYNEQFF. Written as DNA, the CDR3 is TGTGCCAGCAGCTTAGCGGGCAGGGGGCAGTACAATGAGCAGTTCTTC.

The V and J genes are TRBV5-1 and TRBJ2-3; D may be TRBD1 (6 bases). The length of the CDR3 is 16 residues. Trimming cost V 0 bases and J 5 bases, with 16 bases left between them. The V gene's germline CDR1 is SGHRS and CDR2 YFSETQ. CDR3 bases: TGCGCCAGCAGCTTGGCCTTGATGGGGGCGAAAGATACGCAGTATTTT. Amino acid sequence: CASSLALMGAKDTQYF.

The rearrangement links TRBV7-8 to TRBJ1-3; no clear D. Germline V gives CDR1 SGHVS, CDR2 FQNEAQ. CDR3 length: 17 amino acids. The ends were cut back, 5 bases at V and 0 bases at J, with 17 bases in the middle. The CDR3 spells CASSPSGSPSSGNTIYF. CDR3 bases: TGTGCCAGCAGCCCCTCGGGGAGCCCTTCCTCTGGAAACACCATATATTTT.

A remark on this clone: The same CDR3 can be traced to other DNA sequences in this sample. The chain uses TRBV5-4 and TRBJ2-3; D not certain. This CDR3 is built from 12 residues. Per the germline V gene, CDR1 is SGHNT and CDR2 is YYREEE (reference sequence). V was shortened by 7 bases and J by 0 bases, with 6 bases between the two germline ends. CDR3 residues: CASSLSTDTQYF. The CDR3 DNA sequence: TGTGCCAGCTCCCTTAGCACAGATACGCAGTATTTT.

V gene TRBV7-8 combines with J gene TRBJ1-1, with no clear D. Trimming pared 6 bases from V and 7 bases from J, leaving 9 bases between. The CDR3 has 11 amino acids. Germline V lookup: CDR1 SGHVS, CDR2 FQNEAQ. CDR3 bases: TGTGCCAGCAGTCCCCGCGATGAAGCTTTCTTT. Translation gives CASSPRDEAFF.

This clone was seen once. One end of the junction varies from germline; a read error may be responsible. The rearrangement links TRBV18 to TRBJ2-1; TRBD2 matches at 7 bases. This CDR3 region has 14 residues. Per the germline V gene, CDR1 is KGHSH and CDR2 is LQKENI. In DNA form, the CDR3 reads TGTGCCATCTCACCAGGTAACCGGGGGGATGAGCAGTTCTTC. It translates to CAISPGNRGDEQFF.

This clone was seen a handful of times. This chain connects TRBV11-2 to TRBJ1-1; the D gene is possibly TRBD1 (5 bases). V dropped 4 bases and J dropped 7 bases, with 16 bases sitting between them. The CDR3 is made up of 14 amino acids. The germline V gene encodes CDR1 SGHAT and CDR2 FQNNGV. As DNA, the CDR3 is TGTGCCAGCAGCTCTACGACAGCCCAGGTTGAAGCTTTCTTT. Protein product: CASSSTTAQVEAFF.

The chain joins TRBV7-2 to TRBJ1-2, with TRBD1 matching 11 bases. The CDR3 contains 15 residues. Trimming took 6 bases from V and 8 from J; bases not matched to a gene: 11. Germline loops: CDR1 SGHTA, CDR2 FQGNSA. The CDR3 DNA reads TGTGCCAGCAGTCGGGGAGGACAGGGGGCGAAGGGCTACACCTTC. This codes for CASSRGGQGAKGYTF. Full variable domain (remainder filled in from reference TRBV7-2 and TRBJ1-2): GAGVSQSPSNKVTEKGKDVELRCDPISGHTALYWYRQSLGQGLEFLIYFQGNSAPDKSGLPSDRFSAERTGGSVSTLTIQRTQQEDSAVYLCASSRGGQGAKGYTFGSGTRLTVV.

CDR3 sequence reads: CASSPRSSPRSPIYF. In DNA, the CDR3 is TGTGCCAGCAGCCCCCGCTCGAGCCCACGGTCCCCCATATATTTT. This rearrangement joins TRBV9 to TRBJ1-3; D is undetermined. Germline CDR1 reads SGDLS; CDR2 reads YYNGEE. V shed 4 bases and J shed 11 bases, with 22 bases lying between them. The CDR3 is made up of 15 amino acids.

This clone was seen a few times. The chain has TRBV29-1 and TRBJ2-7; tentative D call: TRBD2 (5 bases). The CDR3 is 11 residues long. Trimming took 4 bases from V and 5 from J, leaving 9 bases between them. The germline V gene encodes CDR1 SQVTM and CDR2 ANQGSEA. The CDR3 loop reads CSVGGNHEQYF. CDR3 nucleotide sequence: TGCAGCGTTGGAGGGAACCACGAGCAGTACTTC.

V and J are TRBV19 and TRBJ2-1, with 7 positions matching TRBD1. Unmatched junction bases numbered 7, after V lost 9 bases and J lost 5 bases. Germline-derived CDR1 and CDR2 are LNHDA and SQIVND (reference sequence). The CDR3 is made up of 13 amino acids. CDR3 DNA: TGTGCCAGCGAGAGGCAGGGGGACAATGAGCAGTTCTTC. It translates to CASERQGDNEQFF.

The chain has TRBV4-1 and TRBJ2-7; a possible D gene is TRBD1 (6 bases). The germline V gene has CDR1 MGHRA and CDR2 YSYEKL. The CDR3 runs to 13 residues. With 4 bases removed from V and 3 bases from J, the gap between germline ends came to 10 bases. This chain's CDR3 is CASSLTDSYEQYF. The CDR3 nucleotides read TGCGCCAGCAGCCTCACGGACAGCTACGAGCAGTACTTC.

This chain connects TRBV30 to TRBJ2-1; a weak D match, TRBD2 (5 bases). Germline lookup yields CDR1 GTSNPN and CDR2 SVGIG (reference sequence). Deletions cut 1 base from V and 6 bases from J, with 7 bases between. The CDR3 has 12 amino acids. For the CDR3, the DNA is TGTGCCTGGAGTGGAGGGATCAATGAGCAGTTCTTC. Translating it yields CAWSGGINEQFF.

The CDR3 reads CASSRDMGNTGELFF. CDR3 sequence (DNA): TGTGCCAGCTCCAGGGACATGGGGAACACCGGGGAGCTGTTTTTT. This rearrangement joins TRBV25-1 to TRBJ2-2; perhaps TRBD1 as D (6 bases). CDR1 is MGHDK, CDR2 SYGVNS, per germline. Trimming stripped 8 bases from V and 1 base from J, with 14 bases between. This CDR3 is 15 amino acids long.